These 22 T cell receptor beta chains were sequenced from one sample in a study of T cell responses to AZD1222 COVID-19 vaccine. TCRdb keeps only in-frame clones here, not all; method: immunoSEQ multiplex PCR. The sample holds some 130,000 clones, approximately 93% seen once. The sequences come from peripheral blood, collected on day 0 of AZD1222 vaccination. Receptor source: an adult in good health.

The chain employs TRBV6-1 and TRBJ1-2; TRBD1 matches 8 bases. Per germline, CDR1 MNHNS and CDR2 SASEGT. This CDR3 spans 15 amino acids. After removal of 1 base from V and 4 bases from J, the junction contained 5 bases not matched to a gene. CDR3 in amino acids: CASSEVRGQAYGYTF. CDR3 bases: TGTGCCAGCAGTGAAGTCAGGGGACAGGCCTATGGCTACACCTTC.

V usage is TRBV19 and J usage is TRBJ1-5; 7 bases line up with TRBD1. V trimming: 10 bases; J trimming: 4 bases; junction bases outside the gene matches: 16. This CDR3 contains 16 residues. Germline loops: CDR1 LNHDA, CDR2 SQIVND (reference sequence). CDR3 loop: CATSKGAGYANQPQHF. Written as DNA, the CDR3 is TGTGCCACCAGTAAGGGGGCGGGGTACGCAAATCAGCCCCAGCATTTT.

The V gene is TRBV19, the J gene TRBJ1-2; perhaps TRBD1 as D (5 bases). This CDR3 spans 13 amino acids. In germline, CDR1 is LNHDA, CDR2 SQIVND (reference sequence). The ends were cut back, 5 bases at V and 4 bases at J, with 11 bases in the middle. The CDR3 nucleotides are TGTGCCAGTAGTCCCCCCGGGACCTATGGCTACACCTTC. This translates into CASSPPGTYGYTF.

The V and J genes are TRBV4-2 and TRBJ2-2, with TRBD2 identical over 7 bases. CDR1 and CDR2 from the germline V gene are LGHNA and YNFKEQ. The CDR3 is 15 amino acids. V trimming: 1 base; J trimming: 6 bases; junction bases outside the gene matches: 5. The CDR3 DNA sequence: TGTGCCAGCAGCCAAGGAGGGAGGGCCCCCGGGGAGCTGTTTTTT. Translation: CASSQGGRAPGELFF.

V usage is TRBV19 and J usage is TRBJ1-3; 7 positions agree with TRBD1. CDR1 and CDR2 (germline): LNHDA, SQIVND (reference sequence). There are 15 residues in the CDR3. V shed 5 bases and J 2 bases; nucleotides not matched to a gene: 6. The CDR3 DNA reads TGTGCCAGTAGTCCGCCGGGACAGCCTGGAAACACCATATATTTT. Translation: CASSPPGQPGNTIYF.

The chain has TRBV28 and TRBJ1-2, with unresolved D. CDR3 length: 14 amino acids. Germline CDR1 reads MDHEN; CDR2 reads SYDVKM. V lost 5 bases to trimming and J lost 4 bases, with 14 bases between them. CDR3 DNA sequence: TGTGCCAGCAGTACTCCTCACCTTACCTATGGCTACACCTTC. Residues: CASSTPHLTYGYTF.

The chain links TRBV24-1 to TRBJ1-2; D ambiguous. Trimming pared 1 base from V and 2 bases from J, leaving 7 bases between. This CDR3 has 14 residues. The germline gives CDR1 KGHDR, CDR2 SFDVKD. The CDR3: CATSDLKQNYGYTF. The CDR3 nucleotides are TGTGCCACCAGTGATTTAAAACAGAACTATGGCTACACCTTC.

V is TRBV2 and J is TRBJ2-7; 7 bases line up with TRBD2. This CDR3 spans 14 amino acids. The V gene end was trimmed by 7 bases and the J gene end by 1 base; junction bases not matched to a gene: 7. Germline V gene data show CDR1 as SNHLY and CDR2 as FYNNEI. CDR3: CASNRASGSYEQYF. The CDR3 nucleotides read TGTGCCAGCAACCGGGCTAGCGGATCCTACGAGCAGTACTTC.

The chain is built from TRBV2 and TRBJ1-2; possibly TRBD1 for D (5 bases). V lost 7 bases and J 5 bases, leaving 14 bases between the germline ends. The CDR3 is 13 amino acids. Germline lookup yields CDR1 SNHLY and CDR2 FYNNEI. This chain's CDR3 is CASTLGGGYGYTF. CDR3 bases: TGTGCCAGCACATTGGGGGGAGGGTATGGCTACACCTTC.

The rearrangement uses TRBV7-3 and TRBJ2-1; D is uncertain. V lost 6 bases and J 5 bases, leaving 8 bases between the germline ends. Per the germline V gene, CDR1 is SGHTA and CDR2 is FQGTGA. The CDR3 covers 12 residues. The CDR3 reads CASSGVDNEQFF. The CDR3 DNA follows: TGTGCCAGCAGTGGAGTTGACAATGAGCAGTTCTTC.

V and J are TRBV6-5 and TRBJ1-2; 7 bases are a match to TRBD1. The CDR3 sequence is 12 residues long. Losses at the gene ends were 8 bases for V and 6 bases for J; bases not matched to a gene: 6. CDR1 is MNHEY, CDR2 SVGAGI, per germline. The CDR3 here is CASRDRRNGYTF. In DNA, the CDR3 is TGTGCCAGCCGGGACAGAAGAAATGGCTACACCTTC.

The rearrangement links TRBV28 to TRBJ2-4, with TRBD2 matching 7 bases. Germline values: CDR1 MDHEN, CDR2 SYDVKM. The junction had 10 bases not matched to a gene; V was cut back by 5 bases and J by 6 bases. The CDR3 contains 15 residues. The CDR3 nucleotides read TGTGCCAGCAGTCTGAGGGGCGGGAGTGGAAACATTCAGTACTTC. Translating gives CASSLRGGSGNIQYF.

CDR3 protein: CASIPGHQSSGANVLTF. In DNA, the CDR3 is TGTGCCAGCATACCGGGACACCAGAGCTCTGGGGCCAACGTCCTGACTTTC. The rearrangement joins TRBV2 to TRBJ2-6, with a tentative D call TRBD1 (6 bases). V was cut by 7 bases and J by 0 bases, with 16 bases left in between. CDR1 SNHLY and CDR2 FYNNEI come from the germline V gene. The CDR3 contains 17 residues. Supplemented by reference TRBV2 and TRBJ2-6, the full variable domain reads EPEVTQTPSHQVTQMGQEVILRCVPISNHLYFYWYRQILGQKVEFLVSFYNNEISEKSEIFDDQFSVERPDGSNFTLKIRSTKLEDSAMYFCASIPGHQSSGANVLTFGAGSRLTVL.

The chain is built from TRBV11-2 and TRBJ2-3, with TRBD1 as a possible D gene (6 bases). Germline loops: CDR1 SGHAT, CDR2 FQNNGV. This CDR3 region has 17 residues. Trimming stripped 1 base from V and 4 bases from J, with 18 bases between. Here the CDR3 reads CASSLGTALYMPDTQYF. CDR3 sequence (DNA): TGTGCCAGCAGCTTAGGGACAGCCCTCTATATGCCAGATACGCAGTATTTT.

This sequence joins TRBV7-2 and TRBJ2-2, with TRBD2 identical over 14 bases. Germline V lookup: CDR1 SGHTA, CDR2 FQGNSA. V shed 4 bases and J 4 bases; nucleotides not matched to a gene: 11. The CDR3 has 19 amino acids. The chain's CDR3 is CASSYESGLAGVFTGELFF. The CDR3 DNA reads as TGTGCCAGCAGCTACGAATCGGGACTAGCGGGAGTCTTCACCGGGGAGCTGTTTTTT.

The chain joins TRBV3-1 (or the pseudogene TRBV3-2) to TRBJ2-7; D is perhaps TRBD1 (6 bases). This CDR3 comprises 15 residues. Per the germline V gene, CDR1 is LGHDT and CDR2 is YNNKEL (reference sequence). V was cut by 10 bases and J by 5 bases, with 24 bases left in between. CDR3 residues: CATGRLGQRSHEQYF. CDR3 bases: TGTGCCACCGGTCGCCTGGGACAAAGGTCCCACGAGCAGTACTTC.

The J gene is TRBJ2-7, the V gene TRBV20-1, with TRBD2 matching 12 bases. The germline V gene encodes CDR1 DFQATT and CDR2 SNEGSKA (reference sequence). CDR3 length: 14 amino acids. J gave up 4 bases and V 3 bases, and 4 bases lay outside the gene matches. For the CDR3, the DNA is TGCAGTGCTAGTCGACTAGCGGGAGTGTACGAGCAGTACTTC. This sequence encodes CSASRLAGVYEQYF.

This clone was seen just once. The chain uses TRBV7-9 and TRBJ1-5, with D possibly matching TRBD1 (5 bases). Germline V lookup: CDR1 SEHNR, CDR2 FQNEAQ (reference sequence). V lost 5 bases and J lost 6, with 14 bases in between. The CDR3 spans 14 residues. Written as DNA, the CDR3 is TGTGCCAGCAGCCCGGGGGGGGTTTTTCAGCCCCAGCATTTT. Translating it yields CASSPGGVFQPQHF.

The chain has TRBV9 and TRBJ1-6, with 7 bases identical to TRBD1. J lost 0 bases, V lost 3 bases, and 6 bases had no gene match. The CDR3 covers 17 residues. Germline CDR1 reads SGDLS; CDR2 reads YYNGEE. The DNA of the CDR3 is TGTGCCAGCAGCGCGACAGGGCTCAGCTCCTATAATTCACCCCTCCACTTT. It codes for CASSATGLSSYNSPLHF.

For the CDR3, the DNA is TGCGCCAGCAGCTTGACAGGGGCTGGCAATCAGCCCCAGCATTTT. Translated: CASSLTGAGNQPQHF. This chain joins TRBV5-1 and TRBJ1-5; TRBD1 matches at 7 bases. The CDR3 is 15 amino acids. The V gene end was trimmed by 1 base and the J gene end by 2 bases; junction bases not matched to a gene: 3. Germline CDR1 and CDR2: SGHRS and YFSETQ.

The rearrangement links TRBV27 to TRBJ1-5, with D possibly TRBD1 on 6 matching bases. Trimming cost V 6 bases and J 5 bases, with 11 bases left between them. The CDR3 spans 13 residues. CDR1 is MNHEY and CDR2 is SMNVEV in the germline V gene (reference sequence). CDR3 residues: CASSHGQHQPQHF. The CDR3 DNA reads as TGTGCCAGCAGCCACGGACAGCATCAGCCCCAGCATTTT.

The V and J genes are TRBV5-1 and TRBJ2-4; no clear D gene. V lost 4 bases and J 2 bases, leaving 10 bases between the germline ends. Germline V gene lookup returns CDR1 SGHRS and CDR2 YFSETQ. The CDR3 consists of 14 residues. DNA of the CDR3: TGCGCCAGCAGCCCTACGGGCTCCAAAAACATTCAGTACTTC. Protein product: CASSPTGSKNIQYF.